One TCR beta chain is described in this entry. Antigen unknown. The data are from a study of OX40 agonist ivuxolimab in advanced cancers. Study-wide findings and caveats: CD8+ T cells (on average) carried more expanded clones than CD4+ T cells.

The protocol was immunoSEQ multiplex PCR, while the TCRdb copy is restricted to in-frame clones and leaves out a portion. The sample has about 100,000 clones; 95% to 97% are singletons. The CDR3 runs to 14 residues. The germline V and J ends were trimmed by 0 bases and 5 bases, with 10 bases remaining between them. In germline, CDR1 is MNHEY, CDR2 SVGAGI. With baseline, cycle 4 day 1, and cycle 7 day 1 as timepoints, blood was sampled. The source of this sequence is an adult with an advanced solid tumor such as melanoma, head and neck, liver or kidney cancer. This specimen consisted of CD4+ or CD8+ T cells sorted from blood, obtained in a trial of the OX40 agonist ivuxolimab. The chain joins TRBV6-5 to TRBJ2-5; D unclear. The CDR3 DNA is TGTGCCAGCAGTTACTCGGCGTCGATGGAGACCCAGTACTTC. Translated: CASSYSASMETQYF.